These 27 T cell receptor beta chains were all obtained from the same sample, sequenced in a study of cytotoxic CD8 clonotypes in ibrutinib-treated CLL. Clones were sequenced by immunoSEQ multiplex PCR, and TCRdb holds only the in-frame ones, with some missing. In the table there are fewer than 100,000 clones, 86% of which are singletons. The source was PBMCs, collected before ibrutinib treatment. The receptors stem from a human donor with chronic lymphocytic leukemia.

This rearrangement joins TRBV18 to TRBJ1-2; 11 positions agree with TRBD1. Germline V gives CDR1 KGHSH, CDR2 LQKENI. The junction had 9 bases not matched to a gene; V was cut back by 6 bases and J by 6 bases. This CDR3 is built from 15 residues. The CDR3 loop is CASSLDRGRGNGYTF. The CDR3 DNA sequence: TGTGCCAGCTCCTTGGACAGGGGGCGCGGTAATGGCTACACCTTC. Supplemented by reference TRBV18 and TRBJ1-2, the full variable domain reads NAGVMQNPRHLVRRRGQEARLRCSPMKGHSHVYWYRQLPEEGLKFMVYLQKENIIDESGMPKERFSAEFPKEGPSILRIQQVVRGDSAAYFCASSLDRGRGNGYTFGSGTRLTVV.

The V call is TRBV30, the J call TRBJ2-1, with 9 positions matching TRBD2. The germline V gene encodes CDR1 GTSNPN and CDR2 SVGIG (reference sequence). This CDR3 region has 13 residues. Germline trimming cut 5 bases from V and 11 bases from J; bases unmatched to any gene: 10. The CDR3 DNA follows: TGTGCCTGGGGGGCTAGCGGGAAGGCCAAGCAGTTCTTC. Its protein product is CAWGASGKAKQFF. Drawing the rest from reference TRBV30 and TRBJ2-1, the complete variable domain is SQTIHQWPATLVQPVGSPLSLECTVEGTSNPNLYWYRQAAGRGLQLLFYSVGIGQISSEVPQNLSASRPQDRQFILSSKKLLLSDSGFYLCAWGASGKAKQFFGPGTRLTVL.

The rearrangement joins TRBV11-2 to TRBJ2-5; D gene uncertain. CDR1 and CDR2 from the germline V gene are SGHAT and FQNNGV. V was shortened by 3 bases and J by 1 base, with 6 bases between the two germline ends. The CDR3 totals 13 residues. The CDR3 is CASSFGSQETQYF. The CDR3 DNA reads as TGTGCCAGCAGCTTTGGGTCCCAAGAGACCCAGTACTTC. Full variable domain (remainder filled in from reference TRBV11-2 and TRBJ2-5): EAGVAQSPRYKIIEKRQSVAFWCNPISGHATLYWYQQILGQGPKLLIQFQNNGVVDDSQLPKDRFSAERLKGVDSTLKIQPAKLEDSAVYLCASSFGSQETQYFGPGTRLLVL.

The chain couples TRBV19 to TRBJ1-3; TRBD1 might be the D (5 bases). V lost 7 bases and J lost 4, with 20 bases in between. The length of the CDR3 is 16 residues. CDR1 is LNHDA and CDR2 is SQIVND in the germline V gene (reference sequence). CDR3: CASTRRREGRGNTIYF. The CDR3 region has the DNA TGTGCCAGTACCCGGAGGAGGGAGGGACGAGGAAACACCATATATTTT.

The CDR3 region is CATWTYSTDTQYF. CDR3 DNA: TGTGCCACCTGGACTTATAGCACAGATACGCAGTATTTT. V and J are TRBV28 and TRBJ2-3; perhaps TRBD2 as D (5 bases). Trimming pared 10 bases from V and 0 bases from J, leaving 11 bases between. This CDR3 comprises 13 residues. From germline, CDR1 is MDHEN and CDR2 SYDVKM.

The chain uses TRBV30 and TRBJ2-1, with 8 nucleotides matching TRBD2. The CDR3 runs 13 residues. The germline V gene encodes CDR1 GTSNPN and CDR2 SVGIG (reference sequence). V was clipped by 4 bases and J by 7 bases; unmatched bases: 6. This CDR3 is CAWISTSANEQFF. As DNA, the CDR3 is TGTGCCTGGATTTCGACTAGCGCAAATGAGCAGTTCTTC.

The chain recombines TRBV15 with TRBJ1-4; a weak D match, TRBD1 (5 bases). Trimming took 0 bases from V and 2 from J, leaving 7 bases between them. This CDR3 has 15 residues. Per germline, CDR1 LNHNV and CDR2 YYDKDF (reference sequence). The CDR3 spells CATSREAGTNEKLFF. CDR3 in DNA: TGTGCCACCAGCAGAGAGGCAGGGACTAATGAAAAACTGTTTTTT.

This clone has only a few counts. V and J are TRBV19 and TRBJ1-1; 8 positions agree with TRBD1. Unmatched junction bases numbered 14, after V lost 10 bases and J lost 4 bases. Germline V gene sequence: CDR1 LNHDA, CDR2 SQIVND (reference sequence). The CDR3 runs to 15 residues. The CDR3 DNA reads TGTGCCACCCGGACAGGGTCTCATAGTTCCACTGAAGCTTTCTTT. It specifies CATRTGSHSSTEAFF.

The chain carries TRBV7-9 and TRBJ1-4; no clear D gene. There are 15 residues in the CDR3. Per the germline V gene, CDR1 is SEHNR and CDR2 is FQNEAQ (reference sequence). V lost 5 bases to trimming and J lost 3 bases, with 13 bases between them. CDR3: CASSPLGIANEKLFF. As DNA, the CDR3 is TGTGCCAGCAGCCCCCTCGGGATCGCTAATGAAAAACTGTTTTTT. The entire variable domain, with the rest obtained from reference TRBV7-9 and TRBJ1-4, is as follows: DTGVSQNPRHKITKRGQNVTFRCDPISEHNRLYWYRQTLGQGPEFLTYFQNEAQLEKSRLLSDRFSAERPKGSFSTLEIQRTEQGDSAMYLCASSPLGIANEKLFFGSGTQLSVL.

This clone was counted a single time. CDR3 nucleotides: TGTGCCAGCAGCGAATACAGGGGGTCCACCTACAATGAGCAGTTCTTC. It is translated as CASSEYRGSTYNEQFF. The genes are TRBV5-4 and TRBJ2-1; TRBD1 matches at 8 bases. The germline gives CDR1 SGHNT, CDR2 YYREEE (reference sequence). This CDR3 has 16 residues. V dropped 4 bases and J dropped 2; count of bases not matched to a gene: 8.

The chain employs TRBV2 and TRBJ2-1; no reliable D call. Germline loops: CDR1 SNHLY, CDR2 FYNNEI. The ends were cut back, 6 bases at V and 6 bases at J, with 12 bases in the middle. The CDR3 totals 13 residues. CDR3 region: CASRAGITNEQFF. The CDR3 DNA reads as TGTGCCAGCAGAGCTGGGATCACCAATGAGCAGTTCTTC.

This chain links TRBV18 with TRBJ1-3, with D hard to call. Germline V gene lookup returns CDR1 KGHSH and CDR2 LQKENI. The CDR3 is 14 amino acids. V was clipped by 6 bases and J by 3 bases, with 12 bases between them. In DNA form, the CDR3 reads TGTGCCAGCTCCTTTGACCAGATTGGAAACACCATATATTTT. Translation gives CASSFDQIGNTIYF.

The CDR3 here is CASSLGGTYNEQFF. The CDR3 bases are TGTGCCAGCAGTTTAGGCGGTACCTACAATGAGCAGTTCTTC. This chain links TRBV27 with TRBJ2-1; D unresolved. Trimming took 2 bases from V and 2 from J, leaving 7 bases between them. This CDR3 has 14 amino acids. CDR1 is MNHEY, CDR2 SMNVEV, per germline (reference sequence).

The chain employs TRBV29-1 and TRBJ2-3, with D possibly matching TRBD1 (5 bases). CDR3 size: 15 residues. V gave up 4 bases and J gave up 7 bases, with 21 bases separating them. Germline values: CDR1 SQVTM, CDR2 ANQGSEA. The chain's CDR3 is CSVVGPIRGGYTQYF. CDR3 DNA sequence: TGCAGCGTTGTTGGTCCCATTAGGGGTGGATATACGCAGTATTTT.

The genes are TRBV5-4 and TRBJ2-3; 9 bases match TRBD1. Germline trimming cut 3 bases from V and 3 bases from J; bases unmatched to any gene: 14. Germline lookup yields CDR1 SGHNT and CDR2 YYREEE (reference sequence). The CDR3 length is 18 residues. The chain's CDR3 is CASSSPGQGIFGTDTQYF. DNA of the CDR3: TGTGCCAGCAGCTCGCCTGGACAGGGGATATTTGGTACAGATACGCAGTATTTT.

V is TRBV14 and J is TRBJ2-6; D not resolved. V was cut by 0 bases and J by 3 bases, with 3 bases left in between. Germline values: CDR1 SGHDN, CDR2 FVKESK. The CDR3 is made up of 14 amino acids. This CDR3 reads CASSQDLGANVLTF. The CDR3 DNA reads TGTGCCAGCAGCCAAGATCTTGGGGCCAACGTCCTGACTTTC.

V gene TRBV6-5 combines with J gene TRBJ1-4; D call uncertain. There are 13 residues in the CDR3. The V gene lost 4 bases and the J gene lost 7 bases, with 10 bases spanning the gap. In germline, CDR1 is MNHEY, CDR2 SVGAGI. CDR3 bases: TGTGCCAGCAGTTCCGGGCTCAGTGAAAAACTGTTTTTT. Its translation is CASSSGLSEKLFF.

The chain carries TRBV30 and TRBJ2-1; 7 positions match TRBD2. Germline V gene sequence: CDR1 GTSNPN, CDR2 SVGIG (reference sequence). There are 15 residues in the CDR3. Losses at the gene ends were 0 bases for V and 5 bases for J; bases not matched to a gene: 7. For the CDR3, the DNA is TGTGCCTGGAGTGTAGGAGGGAGGGAAAACAATGAGCAGTTCTTC. Protein sequence: CAWSVGGRENNEQFF.

The count of this clone is one. The chain carries TRBV7-6 and TRBJ1-5, with D tentatively TRBD1 (5 bases). CDR1 and CDR2 (germline): SGHVS, FNYEAQ. The CDR3 contains 13 residues. V gave up 10 bases and J gave up 4 bases, with 14 bases separating them. The DNA for the CDR3 is TGTGCCATATCTCAGGGACCTAATCAGCCCCAGCATTTT. Its translation: CAISQGPNQPQHF. The full variable domain, its missing parts supplied by reference TRBV7-6 and TRBJ1-5, is GAGVSQSPRYKVTKRGQDVALRCDPISGHVSLYWYRQALGQGPEFLTYFNYEAQQDKSGLPNDRFSAERPEGSISTLTIQRTEQRDSAMYRCAISQGPNQPQHFGDGTRLSIL.

The rearrangement links TRBV29-1 to TRBJ2-7; 7 positions agree with TRBD2. The germline CDR1 and CDR2 sequences are SQVTM and ANQGSEA. V lost 4 bases to trimming and J lost 1 base; unmatched junction nucleotides: 4. The CDR3 is 13 amino acids. CDR3 DNA: TGCAGCGTTGGGAGCGGGGAATCCTACGAGCAGTACTTC. Translated, it gives CSVGSGESYEQYF.

The CDR3 DNA reads as TGTGCCAGCAGCGTAGGCGACGGGATCTACTACGAGCAGTACTTC. Protein: CASSVGDGIYYEQYF. The chain joins TRBV9 to TRBJ2-7; the D gene is possibly TRBD2 (5 bases). The germline gives CDR1 SGDLS, CDR2 YYNGEE. The length of the CDR3 is 15 residues. V was pared by 0 bases and J by 3 bases, with 13 bases between.

The chain employs TRBV7-2 and TRBJ2-2; 11 bases are shared with TRBD2. The trim removed 3 bases at V and 6 bases at J, leaving 12 bases unmatched. Germline CDR1 reads SGHTA; CDR2 reads FQGNSA. This CDR3 is built from 18 residues. CDR3 loop: CASSLISRLAGQAGELFF. CDR3 nucleotide sequence: TGTGCCAGCAGCTTGATCTCCCGACTAGCGGGACAGGCCGGGGAGCTGTTTTTT.

The gene calls are TRBV9 and TRBJ2-2, with 14 positions matching TRBD2. Trimming cost V 3 bases and J 4 bases; bases outside gene matches: 5. CDR3 length: 17 residues. CDR1 and CDR2 (germline): SGDLS, YYNGEE. Written as DNA, the CDR3 is TGTGCCAGCAGCGGAGGGACTAGCGGGAGTCCCACCGGGGAGCTGTTTTTT. Protein sequence: CASSGGTSGSPTGELFF.

This clone appeared a single time. CDR3 protein: CASSEARNVRETQYF. In nucleotides, the CDR3 is TGTGCCAGCAGTGAGGCGAGGAACGTTCGAGAGACCCAGTACTTC. This chain connects TRBV25-1 to TRBJ2-5, with no clear D. Germline values: CDR1 MGHDK, CDR2 SYGVNS. This CDR3 is built from 15 residues. Trimming stripped 3 bases from V and 4 bases from J, with 15 bases between.

The V call is TRBV27, the J call TRBJ2-3, with 16 bases that match TRBD2. From germline, CDR1 is MNHEY and CDR2 SMNVEV (reference sequence). J was trimmed by 5 bases and V by 3 bases; bases with no gene match: 5. CDR3 length: 17 amino acids. In DNA, the CDR3 is TGTGCCAGCAGTTTGGGTGGGACTAGCGGGAGGGGAGATACGCAGTATTTT. Its translation: CASSLGGTSGRGDTQYF.

V and J are TRBV29-1 and TRBJ2-3; no definite D call. This CDR3 has 14 amino acids. The V gene lost 7 bases and the J gene lost 5 bases, with 19 bases spanning the gap. Germline loops: CDR1 SQVTM, CDR2 ANQGSEA. CDR3 DNA: TGCAGCGCCTTTAGTTGGACCAAAGGAGATACGCAGTATTTT. Residues: CSAFSWTKGDTQYF.

The rearrangement joins TRBV28 to TRBJ2-5, with D maybe TRBD2 (5 bases). CDR3 length: 14 residues. Per germline, CDR1 MDHEN and CDR2 SYDVKM. Trimming removed 2 bases at V and 2 bases at J, with 9 bases between. The CDR3 spells CASSLASGQETQYF. The CDR3 region has the DNA TGTGCCAGCAGTTTAGCGTCGGGGCAAGAGACCCAGTACTTC.